Following are 16 T cell receptor beta chains from one sample sequenced in a study of T cell repertoires in cytomegalovirus infection. MiXCR was run by TCRdb on the reads, yielding one entry per CDR3 protein. This table holds 900,000 to 950,000 distinct CDR3 sequences, less than 35% found once. No antigen is known for these receptors. The starting material was cultured CD8+ T cells from PBMCs, obtained from culture after CMV antigen stimulation. Source of these receptors: a human donor in good health (CMV status not recorded). Some clones in this sample may be carry-over from other donors' samples.

This clonotype was detected ten times or more. The rearrangement links TRBV7-8 to TRBJ2-5; D may match TRBD1 or TRBD2 (6 bases each). Between the trimmed V and J ends, which lost 3 bases and 1 base, there was a span of 18 bases. The CDR3 length is 17 residues. The germline V gene has CDR1 SGHVS and CDR2 FQNEAQ. The CDR3 sequence is CASSFGWEDSIQETQYF. The DNA for the CDR3 is TGTGCCAGCAGCTTCGGGTGGGAGGACAGCATCCAAGAGACCCAGTACTTC.

V is TRBV7-3 and J is TRBJ2-2; 7 bases line up with TRBD1. The J segment lost 3 bases and the V segment lost 5 bases, leaving 9 bases of the junction unmatched. In germline, CDR1 is SGHTA, CDR2 FQGTGA. The CDR3 is 16 amino acids. For the CDR3, the DNA is TGTGCCAGCAGCCCCTACAGGGGCCGGGACACCGGGGAGCTGTTTTTT. This gives the protein CASSPYRGRDTGELFF.

J is TRBJ1-1 and V is TRBV19; D is unclear. In germline, CDR1 is LNHDA, CDR2 SQIVND (reference sequence). The CDR3 has 19 residues. V lost 0 bases to trimming and J lost 0 bases, with 20 bases between them. Here the CDR3 reads CASSIDHGQAALLNTEAFF. The CDR3 bases are TGTGCCAGTAGTATAGATCATGGGCAGGCCGCTCTGCTGAACACTGAAGCTTTCTTT.

V is TRBV2 and J is TRBJ2-7, with D possibly TRBD2 on 6 matching bases. V lost 8 bases and J lost 5, with 13 bases in between. Germline V gene lookup returns CDR1 SNHLY and CDR2 FYNNEI. The CDR3 has 12 amino acids. The CDR3 loop reads CASSGGIHEQYF. CDR3 sequence (DNA): TGTGCCAGCTCTGGGGGGATCCACGAGCAGTACTTC.

Comment on this clonotype: A much more abundant neighbour one base away suggests this may be a read error. This chain links TRBV12-3 or TRBV12-4 with TRBJ2-2; 10 nucleotides agree with TRBD2. CDR3 length: 14 residues. CDR3 bases: TGTGTCAGCACCGTAGCGGGGGGACCCGGGGAGCTGTTTTTT. Translation: CVSTVAGGPGELFF.

The genes are TRBV28 and TRBJ2-3; D is unclear. CDR1 and CDR2 (germline): MDHEN, SYDVKM. The CDR3 totals 17 residues. Deletions cut 5 bases from V and 0 bases from J, with 18 bases between. In nucleotides, the CDR3 is TGTGCCAGCAGTCGCCTTCGGACCGTTACTAGCACAGATACGCAGTATTTT. Translated: CASSRLRTVTSTDTQYF.

This chain uses TRBV5-5 with TRBJ1-5; maybe TRBD1 (5 bases). This CDR3 region has 15 residues. Germline V gene data show CDR1 as SGHKS and CDR2 as YYEKEE (reference sequence). The ends were cut back, 0 bases at V and 6 bases at J, with 13 bases in the middle. CDR3: CASSLGGGAGQPQHF. Here the CDR3 DNA reads TGTGCCAGCAGCTTGGGCGGGGGAGCGGGTCAGCCCCAGCATTTT.

This sequence joins TRBV7-9 and TRBJ1-2, with no clear D. Germline values: CDR1 SEHNR, CDR2 FQNEAQ (reference sequence). This CDR3 is 14 amino acids long. V was trimmed by 4 bases and J by 2 bases, leaving 11 bases between them. CDR3 region: CASSSDSRNYGYTF. The CDR3 coding sequence is TGTGCCAGCAGCTCGGACTCAAGGAACTATGGCTACACCTTC. Variable domain in full (rest from reference TRBV7-9 and TRBJ1-2): DTGVSQNPRHKITKRGQNVTFRCDPISEHNRLYWYRQTLGQGPEFLTYFQNEAQLEKSRLLSDRFSAERPKGSFSTLEIQRTEQGDSAMYLCASSSDSRNYGYTFGSGTRLTVV.

In this sample, this clonotype turned up many times. The rearrangement links TRBV7-9 to TRBJ2-1; 8 nucleotides align to TRBD1. From germline, CDR1 is SEHNR and CDR2 FQNEAQ (reference sequence). The CDR3 covers 12 residues. Losses at the gene ends were 3 bases for V and 10 bases for J; bases not matched to a gene: 2. The CDR3 DNA is TGTGCCAGCAGCTTCTCAGGGGGCGAGCAGTTCTTC. This gives the protein CASSFSGGEQFF.

The V and J genes are TRBV7-9 and TRBJ2-7, with D possibly called TRBD1 or TRBD2 (6 bases each). The CDR3 length is 14 residues. Germline CDR1 and CDR2: SEHNR and FQNEAQ (reference sequence). V gave up 8 bases and J gave up 3 bases, with 17 bases separating them. CDR3 loop: CASSSGASGYEQYV. The CDR3 coding sequence is TGTGCCAGCTCGTCGGGGGCATCAGGCTACGAGCAGTACGTC.

This clonotype appeared a few times. The chain recombines TRBV15 with TRBJ2-1; D is perhaps TRBD2 (5 bases). CDR1 and CDR2 from the germline V gene are LNHNV and YYDKDF (reference sequence). The CDR3 is 15 amino acids. Trimming pared 1 base from V and 1 base from J, leaving 8 bases between. The CDR3 protein is CATSRASGSYNEQFF. CDR3 in DNA: TGTGCCACCAGCAGAGCGAGCGGATCCTACAATGAGCAGTTCTTC.

The J gene is TRBJ2-3, the V gene TRBV6-6, with 12 bases that match TRBD2. V was clipped by 2 bases and J by 0 bases; unmatched bases: 12. Germline V gene data show CDR1 as MNHNY and CDR2 as SVGAGI (reference sequence). The CDR3 is made up of 20 amino acids. The DNA of the CDR3 is TGTGCCAGCAGTTACCCCACTATACTCGGACTAGCGGGGAGCACAGATACGCAGTATTTT. Protein product: CASSYPTILGLAGSTDTQYF.

The rearrangement joins TRBV28 to TRBJ2-6; 12 nucleotides align to TRBD1. The V gene's germline CDR1 is MDHEN and CDR2 SYDVKM. CDR3 length: 20 amino acids. V lost 1 base and J lost 3; bases outside the gene matches: 10. CDR3 loop: CASSLSLCRDRGLGANVLTF. CDR3 in DNA: TGTGCCAGCAGTTTATCCCTGTGCCGGGACAGGGGGCTTGGGGCCAACGTCCTGACTTTC.

This clonotype showed up many times. This chain links TRBV5-6 with TRBJ2-1; weak D call: TRBD2 (7 bases). The CDR3 is 16 amino acids. Looked up from germline, CDR1 is SGHDT and CDR2 is YYEEEE. V lost 2 bases and J 3 bases, leaving 15 bases between the germline ends. The CDR3 DNA reads as TGTGCCAGCAGCTTAGGAGGGGGGGGTTACTACAATGAGCAGTTCTTC. Encoded protein: CASSLGGGGYYNEQFF.

This clonotype was counted at least ten times. The V call is TRBV7-8, the J call TRBJ2-7; D gene unclear. There are 12 residues in the CDR3. Trimming shortened V by 4 bases and J by 4 bases, and 8 bases separated the two germline ends. Germline V gene data show CDR1 as SGHVS and CDR2 as FQNEAQ. CDR3 loop: CASSSDPYEQYF. The CDR3, as DNA: TGTGCCAGCAGCTCGGACCCGTACGAGCAGTACTTC.

This clonotype was seen a handful of times. V gene TRBV7-6 combines with J gene TRBJ2-3; D is perhaps TRBD1 (6 bases). The CDR3 sequence is 15 residues long. Deletions cut 5 bases from V and 2 bases from J, with 14 bases between. Germline V lookup: CDR1 SGHVS, CDR2 FNYEAQ. CDR3 sequence reads: CASSLTGSFTDTQYF. Here the CDR3 DNA reads TGTGCCAGCAGCCTGACAGGTTCCTTCACAGATACGCAGTATTTT.